This T cell receptor (beta chain) was observed in a study of T cells after posttransplantation cyclophosphamide. CDR3 size: 12 residues. The germline CDR1 and CDR2 sequences are GTSNPN and SVGIG (reference sequence). V lost 0 bases and J 6 bases, leaving 6 bases between the germline ends. Busulfan-fludarabine conditioning, marrow transplant, and cyclophosphamide on days +3 and +4 were administered. This table comes from immunoSEQ multiplex PCR, and its TCRdb copy is limited to in-frame clones, with some not included. The sample shows 5,000 to 5,500 clones, none of them appearing just once. The table lists this clone with many counts.

The chain employs TRBV30 and TRBJ2-4; D is unclear. The material was PBMCs, obtained after allogeneic stem cell transplant with posttransplant cyclophosphamide. This TCR came from a female patient between 30 and 40 years old who received an allogeneic stem cell transplant from an unrelated donor, was CMV-positive, and had acute and chronic GVHD. The T cells may come from the graft donor. Here the CDR3 reads CAWSVLGNIQYF. The CDR3 nucleotides are TGTGCCTGGAGTGTACTTGGAAACATTCAGTACTTC.